What follows are 17 T cell receptor beta chains derived from one specimen sequenced in a study of memory CD4+ T cells and cytomegalovirus serostatus. Measured with immunoSEQ multiplex PCR; TCRdb has only the in-frame clones, and not every one. The sample lists approximately 88,000 clones; under 90% were seen once. Single viable CD3+CD4+CD8-CD45RO+ cells were sorted as the memory CD4+ T cells. The specimen sequenced was memory CD4+ T cells from blood. Receptors were obtained from an adult in good health and CMV-seropositive.

In DNA form, the CDR3 reads TGTGCCAGTAGTAACCGAGCCATGGACAGGGGATCCGGGGAGCTGTTTTTT. Amino acid sequence: CASSNRAMDRGSGELFF. This chain connects TRBV19 to TRBJ2-2; 9 bases are shared with TRBD1. V was pared by 4 bases and J by 6 bases, with 12 bases of the junction left unmatched. This CDR3 spans 17 amino acids. The germline gives CDR1 LNHDA, CDR2 SQIVND (reference sequence). The full variable domain, its missing parts supplied by reference TRBV19 and TRBJ2-2, is DGGITQSPKYLFRKEGQNVTLSCEQNLNHDAMYWYRQDPGQGLRLIYYSQIVNDFQKGDIAEGYSVSREKKESFPLTVTSAQKNPTAFYLCASSNRAMDRGSGELFFGEGSRLTVL.

V usage is TRBV6-5 and J usage is TRBJ1-1, with a possible D match to TRBD1 (5 bases). Deletions cut 4 bases from V and 1 base from J, with 16 bases between. The CDR3 has 16 amino acids. Germline CDR1 reads MNHEY; CDR2 reads SVGAGI. The CDR3 DNA reads TGTGCCAGCAGTTCGGGTGGGGGGGGTGAGAACACTGAAGCTTTCTTT. Its protein is CASSSGGGGENTEAFF.

V is TRBV30 and J is TRBJ2-2; D not resolved. Germline loops: CDR1 GTSNPN, CDR2 SVGIG (reference sequence). V lost 0 bases to trimming and J lost 0 bases, with 11 bases between them. The CDR3 is 16 amino acids. This chain's CDR3 is CAWSVEAASNTGELFF. CDR3 sequence (DNA): TGTGCCTGGAGTGTTGAGGCAGCTTCGAACACCGGGGAGCTGTTTTTT. Complete variable domain (other parts from reference TRBV30 and TRBJ2-2): SQTIHQWPATLVQPVGSPLSLECTVEGTSNPNLYWYRQAAGRGLQLLFYSVGIGQISSEVPQNLSASRPQDRQFILSSKKLLLSDSGFYLCAWSVEAASNTGELFFGEGSRLTVL.

This clone is a singleton in its sample. This may come from a read error, since a much larger clone is one base off. This CDR3 is missing its conserved last phenylalanine or tryptophan, likely due to a read error. This chain joins TRBV4-2 and TRBJ2-7; the match to TRBD2 covers 11 bases. The CDR3 length is 16 residues. Germline V gene sequence: CDR1 LGHNA, CDR2 YNFKEQ. Trimming cost V 2 bases and J 1 base; bases outside gene matches: 4. The CDR3 protein is CASSQLLAGDSYEQYL. In nucleotides, the CDR3 is TGTGCCAGCAGCCAACTACTAGCGGGAGATTCCTACGAGCAGTACCTC.

The chain links TRBV5-1 to TRBJ2-2, with 13 bases matching TRBD2. This CDR3 has 16 residues. From germline, CDR1 is SGHRS and CDR2 YFSETQ. V lost 0 bases and J lost 6; bases outside the gene matches: 2. CDR3 DNA sequence: TGCGCCAGCAGCTTGGGGACTAGCGGGAGAGCCGGGGAGCTGTTTTTT. Amino acids: CASSLGTSGRAGELFF.

The rearrangement joins TRBV7-9 to TRBJ2-7; D is unresolved. This CDR3 has 14 amino acids. Germline lookup yields CDR1 SEHNR and CDR2 FQNEAQ (reference sequence). V gave up 5 bases and J gave up 2 bases, with 13 bases separating them. The CDR3 here is CASSLNTDTYEQYF. In nucleotides, the CDR3 is TGTGCCAGCAGCCTTAATACAGATACCTACGAGCAGTACTTC.

This clone was seen a single time. V and J are TRBV6-5 and TRBJ1-3, with 8 positions matching TRBD1. Trimming removed 6 bases from V and 7 bases from J; junction bases left unmatched: 5. The CDR3 totals 13 residues. Per the germline V gene, CDR1 is MNHEY and CDR2 is SVGAGI. The CDR3 region has the DNA TGTGCCAGCAGAACGACAGGGGATAACACCATATATTTT. The encoded protein is CASRTTGDNTIYF.

This clone was detected a few times. The CDR3 DNA reads TGCGCCAGCAGCTTGGATTTTGGCGGGAGTCGACACAATGAGCAGTTCTTC. It translates to CASSLDFGGSRHNEQFF. The chain couples TRBV5-1 to TRBJ2-1, with TRBD2 matching 7 bases. This CDR3 is built from 17 residues. CDR1 SGHRS and CDR2 YFSETQ come from the germline V gene. V trimming: 0 bases; J trimming: 5 bases; junction bases outside the gene matches: 11.

The chain uses TRBV6-5 and TRBJ1-4; D not resolved. The CDR3 runs to 14 residues. V was clipped by 6 bases and J by 0 bases, with 8 bases between them. Germline loops: CDR1 MNHEY, CDR2 SVGAGI. The CDR3 sequence: CASSLRSTNEKLFF. CDR3 nucleotide sequence: TGTGCCAGCAGCCTCAGGTCAACTAATGAAAAACTGTTTTTT.

This clone occurred a few times. J is TRBJ2-5 and V is TRBV7-5; TRBD1, the table's D call, lacks a check against the DNA. TRBV7-5 is described as a pseudogene. The CDR3 is made up of 16 amino acids. In DNA form, the CDR3 reads TGTGTCAGAAGCTTAGAGCGGCAACAGGGGGAAGAGACCCAGTACTTC. Translating it yields CVRSLERQQGEETQYF.

The chain is built from TRBV30 and TRBJ2-5; D is uncertain. V lost 0 bases, J lost 5 bases, and 7 bases lay in between. This CDR3 is built from 12 residues. In germline, CDR1 is GTSNPN, CDR2 SVGIG (reference sequence). CDR3 DNA sequence: TGTGCCTGGAGTGTAGTTGAGGAGACCCAGTACTTC. It yields the protein CAWSVVEETQYF. The full variable domain, with the rest looked up from reference TRBV30 and TRBJ2-5, is SQTIHQWPATLVQPVGSPLSLECTVEGTSNPNLYWYRQAAGRGLQLLFYSVGIGQISSEVPQNLSASRPQDRQFILSSKKLLLSDSGFYLCAWSVVEETQYFGPGTRLLVL.

This rearrangement joins TRBV28 to TRBJ1-2, with TRBD1 identical over 8 bases. The CDR3 sequence is 15 residues long. The germline V gene encodes CDR1 MDHEN and CDR2 SYDVKM. The V segment lost 2 bases and the J segment 4 bases; nucleotides outside the gene matches: 6. The CDR3 DNA reads TGTGCCAGCAGTTTAGGACAGGGTACGATCTATGGCTACACCTTC. Protein: CASSLGQGTIYGYTF.

This clone was seen more than once but under ten times. The CDR3 nucleotides are TGTGCCAGCAGCTTAGGGGGCGACGCTTTCTTT. Translation: CASSLGGDAFF. The gene calls are TRBV7-9 and TRBJ1-1, with D possibly matching TRBD1 (5 bases). The germline V gene encodes CDR1 SEHNR and CDR2 FQNEAQ (reference sequence). Between the trimmed V and J ends, which lost 1 base and 11 bases, there was a span of 8 bases. The CDR3 is 11 amino acids.

This chain joins TRBV7-8 and TRBJ1-4, with TRBD1 identical over 7 bases. Per the germline V gene, CDR1 is SGHVS and CDR2 is FQNEAQ. The CDR3 sequence is 15 residues long. V lost 5 bases to trimming and J lost 4 bases; unmatched junction nucleotides: 7. The CDR3 region is CASSQAGTDNEKLFF. The CDR3 nucleotides read TGTGCCAGCAGCCAAGCCGGGACAGATAATGAAAAACTGTTTTTT.

The gene calls are TRBV7-3 and TRBJ2-1; D might be TRBD2 (6 bases). V lost 5 bases and J lost 4, with 15 bases in between. The CDR3 is 15 amino acids. Germline-derived CDR1 and CDR2 are SGHTA and FQGTGA. The CDR3 nucleotides are TGTGCCAGCAGCCCCCGGGCGGGATATTACAATGAGCAGTTCTTC. It encodes CASSPRAGYYNEQFF.

This clone came up once. The CDR3 sequence is CASSTPYGTQYF. DNA for the CDR3: TGTGCCAGTAGTACCCCGTATGGTACGCAGTATTTT. This chain links TRBV19 with TRBJ2-3; D is undetermined. The CDR3 runs to 12 residues. Deletions cut 4 bases from V and 8 bases from J, with 10 bases between. Germline loops: CDR1 LNHDA, CDR2 SQIVND (reference sequence). The full variable domain, with the rest looked up from reference TRBV19 and TRBJ2-3, is DGGITQSPKYLFRKEGQNVTLSCEQNLNHDAMYWYRQDPGQGLRLIYYSQIVNDFQKGDIAEGYSVSREKKESFPLTVTSAQKNPTAFYLCASSTPYGTQYFGPGTRLTVL.

V and J are TRBV28 and TRBJ2-1, with 9 bases fitting TRBD2. The CDR3 length is 16 residues. The germline V gene has CDR1 MDHEN and CDR2 SYDVKM. J was trimmed by 5 bases and V by 3 bases; bases with no gene match: 8. The CDR3 protein is CASSFPGLASHNEQFF. The CDR3 bases are TGTGCCAGCAGTTTTCCGGGACTAGCATCCCACAATGAGCAGTTCTTC.